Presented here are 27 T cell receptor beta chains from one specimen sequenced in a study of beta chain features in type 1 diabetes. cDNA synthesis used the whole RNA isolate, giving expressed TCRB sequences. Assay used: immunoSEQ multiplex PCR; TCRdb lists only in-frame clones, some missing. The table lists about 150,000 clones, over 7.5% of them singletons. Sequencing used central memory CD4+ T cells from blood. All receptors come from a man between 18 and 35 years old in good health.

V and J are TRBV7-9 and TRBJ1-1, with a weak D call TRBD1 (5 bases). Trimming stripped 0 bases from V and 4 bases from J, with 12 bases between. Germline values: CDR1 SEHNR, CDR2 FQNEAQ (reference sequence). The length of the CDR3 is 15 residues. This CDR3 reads CASSLAAGRVTEAFF. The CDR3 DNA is TGTGCCAGCAGCTTAGCGGCAGGGAGGGTCACTGAAGCTTTCTTT.

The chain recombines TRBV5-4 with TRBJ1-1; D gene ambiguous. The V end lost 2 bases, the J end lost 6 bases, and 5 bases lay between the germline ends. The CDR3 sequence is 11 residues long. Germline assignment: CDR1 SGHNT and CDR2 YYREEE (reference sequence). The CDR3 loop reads CASSFLSEAFF. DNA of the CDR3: TGTGCCAGCAGCTTCTTGTCTGAAGCTTTCTTT.

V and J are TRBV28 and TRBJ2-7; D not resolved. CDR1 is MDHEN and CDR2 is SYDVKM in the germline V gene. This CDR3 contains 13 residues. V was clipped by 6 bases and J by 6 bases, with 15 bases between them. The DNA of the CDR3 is TGTGCCAGCAGCACGACAAGGCTTGGCGAGCAGTACTTC. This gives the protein CASSTTRLGEQYF.

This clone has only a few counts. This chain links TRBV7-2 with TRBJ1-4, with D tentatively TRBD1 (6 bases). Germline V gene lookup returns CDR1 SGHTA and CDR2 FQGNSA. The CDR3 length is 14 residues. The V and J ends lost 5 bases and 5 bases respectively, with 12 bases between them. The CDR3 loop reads CASSLGHLNEKLFF. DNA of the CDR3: TGTGCCAGCAGCCTGGGACACCTAAATGAAAAACTGTTTTTT.

The CDR3 loop reads CASRGGWDTDTQYF. The CDR3 nucleotides are TGTGCCAGCCGGGGGGGCTGGGACACAGATACGCAGTATTTT. The chain links TRBV11-1 to TRBJ2-3; 8 nucleotides align to TRBD2. CDR1 and CDR2 (germline): SGHAT, FQDESV (reference sequence). The V gene end was trimmed by 8 bases and the J gene end by 2 bases; junction bases not matched to a gene: 6. The CDR3 is made up of 14 amino acids.

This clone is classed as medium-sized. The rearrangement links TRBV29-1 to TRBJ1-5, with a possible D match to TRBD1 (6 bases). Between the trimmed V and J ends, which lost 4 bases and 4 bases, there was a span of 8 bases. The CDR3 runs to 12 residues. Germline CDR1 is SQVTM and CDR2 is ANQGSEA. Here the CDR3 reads CSVGTENQPQHF. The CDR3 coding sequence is TGCAGCGTTGGGACAGAGAATCAGCCCCAGCATTTT.

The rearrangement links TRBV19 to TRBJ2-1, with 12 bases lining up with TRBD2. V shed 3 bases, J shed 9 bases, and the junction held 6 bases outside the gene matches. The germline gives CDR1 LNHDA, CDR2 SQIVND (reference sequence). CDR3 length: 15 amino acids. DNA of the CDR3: TGTGCCAGTAGTATTGTGACTAGCGGGAGTCCTGAGCAGTTCTTC. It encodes CASSIVTSGSPEQFF.

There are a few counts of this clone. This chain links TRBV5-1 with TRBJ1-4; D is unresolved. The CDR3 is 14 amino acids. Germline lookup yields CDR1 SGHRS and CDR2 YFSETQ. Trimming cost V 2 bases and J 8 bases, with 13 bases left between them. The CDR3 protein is CASSLGRREEKLFF. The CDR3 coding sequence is TGCGCCAGCAGCTTAGGAAGACGGGAAGAAAAACTGTTTTTT.

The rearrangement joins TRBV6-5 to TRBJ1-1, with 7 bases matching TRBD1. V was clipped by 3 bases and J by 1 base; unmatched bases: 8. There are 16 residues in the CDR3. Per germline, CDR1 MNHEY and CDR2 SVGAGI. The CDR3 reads CASSYGLQGTNTEAFF. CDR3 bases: TGTGCCAGCAGTTATGGACTACAGGGGACGAACACTGAAGCTTTCTTT.

The CDR3 DNA reads TGTGCCAGCAGCTGGCGGGACAGCAGAAACACCATATATTTT. Translation gives CASSWRDSRNTIYF. The chain has TRBV5-6 and TRBJ1-3; 7 bases fit TRBD1. Per the germline V gene, CDR1 is SGHDT and CDR2 is YYEEEE. J gave up 5 bases and V 3 bases, and 5 bases lay outside the gene matches. The CDR3 sequence is 14 residues long.

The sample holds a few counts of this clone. CDR3 loop: CASSPRTANVLTF. The CDR3 DNA is TGTGCCAGTAGTCCGCGGACAGCTAACGTCCTGACTTTC. V and J are TRBV19 and TRBJ2-6, with a tentative D call TRBD1 (6 bases). CDR1 and CDR2 from the germline V gene are LNHDA and SQIVND (reference sequence). V shed 5 bases and J shed 10 bases, with 12 bases lying between them. The CDR3 covers 13 residues. Variable domain in full (rest from reference TRBV19 and TRBJ2-6): DGGITQSPKYLFRKEGQNVTLSCEQNLNHDAMYWYRQDPGQGLRLIYYSQIVNDFQKGDIAEGYSVSREKKESFPLTVTSAQKNPTAFYLCASSPRTANVLTFGAGSRLTVL.

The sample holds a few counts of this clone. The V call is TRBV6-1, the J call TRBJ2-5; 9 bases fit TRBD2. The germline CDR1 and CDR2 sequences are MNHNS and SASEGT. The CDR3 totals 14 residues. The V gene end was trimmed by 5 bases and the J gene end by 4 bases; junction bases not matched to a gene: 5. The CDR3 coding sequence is TGTGCCAGCAGTCCGGGACTAGCAGGAGAGACCCAGTACTTC. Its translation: CASSPGLAGETQYF.

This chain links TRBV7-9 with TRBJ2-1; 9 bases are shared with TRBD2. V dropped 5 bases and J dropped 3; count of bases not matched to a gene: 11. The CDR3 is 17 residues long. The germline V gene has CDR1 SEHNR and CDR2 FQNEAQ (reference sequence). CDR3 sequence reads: CASSQDAAGGYYNEQFF. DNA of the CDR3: TGTGCCAGCAGCCAAGATGCTGCGGGAGGGTACTACAATGAGCAGTTCTTC.

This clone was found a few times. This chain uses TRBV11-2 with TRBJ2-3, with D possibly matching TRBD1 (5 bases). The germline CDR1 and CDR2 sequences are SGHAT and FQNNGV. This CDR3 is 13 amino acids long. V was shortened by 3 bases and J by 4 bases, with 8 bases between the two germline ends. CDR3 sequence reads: CASSFSGSDTQYF. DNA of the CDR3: TGTGCCAGCAGCTTCTCAGGGTCAGATACGCAGTATTTT.

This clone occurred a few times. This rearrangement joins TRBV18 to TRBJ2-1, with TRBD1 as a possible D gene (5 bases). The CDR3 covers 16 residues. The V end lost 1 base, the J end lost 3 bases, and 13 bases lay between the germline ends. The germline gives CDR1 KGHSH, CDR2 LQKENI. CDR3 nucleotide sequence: TGTGCCAGCTCACCACAGGCAGGGCTCGGCTACAATGAGCAGTTCTTC. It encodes CASSPQAGLGYNEQFF.

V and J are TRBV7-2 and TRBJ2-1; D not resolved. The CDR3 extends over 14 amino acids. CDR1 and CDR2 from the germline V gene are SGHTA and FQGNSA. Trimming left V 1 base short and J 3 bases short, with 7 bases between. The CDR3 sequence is CASSLGPDYNEQFF. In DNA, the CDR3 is TGTGCCAGCAGCTTAGGTCCAGACTACAATGAGCAGTTCTTC.

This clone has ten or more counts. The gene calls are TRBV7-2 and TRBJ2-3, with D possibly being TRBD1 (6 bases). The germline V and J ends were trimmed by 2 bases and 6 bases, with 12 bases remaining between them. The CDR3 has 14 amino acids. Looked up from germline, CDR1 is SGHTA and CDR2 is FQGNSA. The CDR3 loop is CASSLQGRADTQYF. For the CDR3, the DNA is TGTGCCAGCAGCTTACAGGGGCGCGCCGATACGCAGTATTTT.

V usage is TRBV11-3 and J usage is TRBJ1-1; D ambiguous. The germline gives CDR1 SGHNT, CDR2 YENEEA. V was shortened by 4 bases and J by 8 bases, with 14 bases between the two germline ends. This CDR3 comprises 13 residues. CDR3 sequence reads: CASSSLSGSEAFF. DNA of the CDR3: TGTGCCAGCAGCTCCCTAAGCGGGTCCGAAGCTTTCTTT.

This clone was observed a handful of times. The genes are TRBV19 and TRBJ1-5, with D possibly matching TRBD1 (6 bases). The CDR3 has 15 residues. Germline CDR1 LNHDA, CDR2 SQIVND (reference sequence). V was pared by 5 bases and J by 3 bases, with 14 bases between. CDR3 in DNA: TGTGCCAGTAGTCCCGGACAGAACCACAATCAGCCCCAGCATTTT. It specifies CASSPGQNHNQPQHF.

The DNA for the CDR3 is TGCGCCAGCAGCTTAGGGGCATCGAACACTGAAGCTTTCTTT. Protein sequence: CASSLGASNTEAFF. The genes are TRBV5-1 and TRBJ1-1; TRBD1 is a possible D gene (5 bases). The CDR3 consists of 14 residues. CDR1 SGHRS and CDR2 YFSETQ come from the germline V gene. V lost 2 bases and J lost 1, with 9 bases in between.

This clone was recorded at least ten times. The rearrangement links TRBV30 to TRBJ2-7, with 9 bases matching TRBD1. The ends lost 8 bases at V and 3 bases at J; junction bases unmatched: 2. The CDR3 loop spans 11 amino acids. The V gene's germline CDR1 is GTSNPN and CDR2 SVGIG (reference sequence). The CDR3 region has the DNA TGTGCCGGGGGACAGGGCTACGAGCAGTACTTC. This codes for CAGGQGYEQYF.

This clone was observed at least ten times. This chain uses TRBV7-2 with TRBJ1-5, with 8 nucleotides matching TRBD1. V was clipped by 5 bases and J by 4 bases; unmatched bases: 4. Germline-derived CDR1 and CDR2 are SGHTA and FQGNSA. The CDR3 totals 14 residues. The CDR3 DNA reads TGTGCCAGCAGCCCGGACAGGGTGAATCAGCCCCAGCATTTT. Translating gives CASSPDRVNQPQHF.

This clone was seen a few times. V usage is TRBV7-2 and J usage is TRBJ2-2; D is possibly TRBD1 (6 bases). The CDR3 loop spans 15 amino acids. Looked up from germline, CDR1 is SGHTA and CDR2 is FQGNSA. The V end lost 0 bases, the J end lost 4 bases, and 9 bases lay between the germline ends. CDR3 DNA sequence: TGTGCCAGCAGCTTAGCGGGGGCCGGCACCGGGGAGCTGTTTTTT. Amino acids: CASSLAGAGTGELFF.

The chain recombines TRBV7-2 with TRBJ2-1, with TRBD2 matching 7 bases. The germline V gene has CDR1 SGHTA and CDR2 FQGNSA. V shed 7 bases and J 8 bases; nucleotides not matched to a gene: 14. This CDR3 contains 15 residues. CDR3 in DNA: TGTGCCAGCACTAAAGAGGCGGGAGCTGTCGATGAGCAGTTCTTC. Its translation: CASTKEAGAVDEQFF.

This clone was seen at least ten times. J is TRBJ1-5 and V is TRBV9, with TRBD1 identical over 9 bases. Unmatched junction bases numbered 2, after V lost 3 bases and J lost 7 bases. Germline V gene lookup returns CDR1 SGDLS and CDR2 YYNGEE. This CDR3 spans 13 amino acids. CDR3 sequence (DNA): TGTGCCAGCAGCGACACAGGGGGCCAGCCCCAGCATTTT. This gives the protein CASSDTGGQPQHF.

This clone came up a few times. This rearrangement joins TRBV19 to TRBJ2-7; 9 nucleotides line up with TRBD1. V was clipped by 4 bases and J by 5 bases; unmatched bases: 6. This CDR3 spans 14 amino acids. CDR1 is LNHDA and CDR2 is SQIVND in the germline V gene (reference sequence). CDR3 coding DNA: TGTGCCAGTAGTACCCGGGACAGGGCCAACGAGCAGTACTTC. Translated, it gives CASSTRDRANEQYF.

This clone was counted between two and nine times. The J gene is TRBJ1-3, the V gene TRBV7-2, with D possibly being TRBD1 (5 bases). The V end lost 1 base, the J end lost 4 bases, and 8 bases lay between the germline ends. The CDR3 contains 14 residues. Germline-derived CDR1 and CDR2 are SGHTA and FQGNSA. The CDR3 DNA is TGTGCCAGCAGCTTAGTGGCAGGGGGAAACACCATATATTTT. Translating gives CASSLVAGGNTIYF.